This TCR beta chain is from a study of T cell responses to AZD1222 COVID-19 vaccine. Clones were read by immunoSEQ multiplex PCR, and TCRdb kept only the in-frame ones, dropping some. The data contain approximately 150,000 clones, approximately 89% of them singletons. The CDR3 spans 17 residues. The V gene lost 4 bases and the J gene lost 2 bases, with 20 bases spanning the gap. Germline V gene lookup returns CDR1 LGHDT and CDR2 YNNKEL (reference sequence). About this clone: The antigen remains unidentified.

Study results and limitations: In a largely white British group with more females than males, clonal diversity was possibly underestimated.

This chain joins TRBV3-1 (or the pseudogene TRBV3-2) and TRBJ2-5; D may be TRBD1 or TRBD2 (5 bases each). The sequencing here drew on peripheral blood, taken 28 days after the second AZD1222 dose. The source is an adult who received the AZD1222 COVID-19 vaccine. CDR3 DNA sequence: TGTGCCAGCAGCCCGCCGGGCCAGGGACGTTGGCAAGAGACCCAGTACTTC. Translated, it gives CASSPPGQGRWQETQYF.